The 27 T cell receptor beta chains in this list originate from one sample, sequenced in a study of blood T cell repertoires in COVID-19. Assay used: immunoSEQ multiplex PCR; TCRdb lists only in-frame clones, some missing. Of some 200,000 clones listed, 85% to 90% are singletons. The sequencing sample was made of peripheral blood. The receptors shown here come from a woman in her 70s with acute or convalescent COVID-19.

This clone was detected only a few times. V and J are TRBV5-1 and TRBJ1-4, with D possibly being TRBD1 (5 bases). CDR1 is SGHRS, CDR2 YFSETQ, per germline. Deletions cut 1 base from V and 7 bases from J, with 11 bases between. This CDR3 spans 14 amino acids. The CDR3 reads CASSLRTGGEKLFF. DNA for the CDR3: TGCGCCAGCAGCTTGCGGACCGGGGGTGAAAAACTGTTTTTT.

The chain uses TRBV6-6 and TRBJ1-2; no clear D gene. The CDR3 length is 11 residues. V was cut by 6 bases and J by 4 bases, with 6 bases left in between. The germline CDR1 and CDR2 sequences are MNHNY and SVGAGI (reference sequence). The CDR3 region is CASSDSYGYTF. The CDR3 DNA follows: TGTGCCAGCAGCGACTCCTATGGCTACACCTTC.

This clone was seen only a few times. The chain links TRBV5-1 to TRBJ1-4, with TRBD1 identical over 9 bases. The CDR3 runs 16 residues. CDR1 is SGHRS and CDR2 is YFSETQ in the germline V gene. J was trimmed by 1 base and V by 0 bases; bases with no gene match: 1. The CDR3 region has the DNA TGCGCCAGCAGCTTGGGACAGGGGGTAACTAATGAAAAACTGTTTTTT. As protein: CASSLGQGVTNEKLFF. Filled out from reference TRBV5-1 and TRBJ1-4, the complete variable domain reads KAGVTQTPRYLIKTRGQQVTLSCSPISGHRSVSWYQQTPGQGLQFLFEYFSETQRNKGNFPGRFSGRQFSNSRSEMNVSTLELGDSALYLCASSLGQGVTNEKLFFGSGTQLSVL.

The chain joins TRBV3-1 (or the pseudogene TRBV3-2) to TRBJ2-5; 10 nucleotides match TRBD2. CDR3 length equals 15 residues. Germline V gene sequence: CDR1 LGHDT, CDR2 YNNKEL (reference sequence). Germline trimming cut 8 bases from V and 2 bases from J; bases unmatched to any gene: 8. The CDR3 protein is CASSLAGGTQETQYF. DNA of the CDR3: TGTGCCAGCTCCTTAGCGGGGGGTACACAAGAGACCCAGTACTTC.

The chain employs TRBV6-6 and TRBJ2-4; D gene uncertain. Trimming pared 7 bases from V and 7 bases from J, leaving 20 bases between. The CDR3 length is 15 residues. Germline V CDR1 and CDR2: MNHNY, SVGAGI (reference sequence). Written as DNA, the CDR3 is TGTGCCAGCACTCAATTTGGGCAGTCAGATAACATTCAGTACTTC. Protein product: CASTQFGQSDNIQYF.

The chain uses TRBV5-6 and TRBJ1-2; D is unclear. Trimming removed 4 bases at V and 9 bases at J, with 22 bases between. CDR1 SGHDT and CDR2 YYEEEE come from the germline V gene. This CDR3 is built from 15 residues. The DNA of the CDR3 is TGTGCCAGCAGCCTGCGGGTATGGCCAGACTCTCGCTACACCTTC. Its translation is CASSLRVWPDSRYTF.

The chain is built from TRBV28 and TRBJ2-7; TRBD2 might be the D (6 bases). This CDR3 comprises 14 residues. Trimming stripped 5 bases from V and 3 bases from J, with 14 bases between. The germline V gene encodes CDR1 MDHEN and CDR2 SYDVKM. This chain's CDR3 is CASSPPGRSYEQYF. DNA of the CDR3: TGTGCCAGCAGTCCCCCTGGGAGGAGCTACGAGCAGTACTTC.

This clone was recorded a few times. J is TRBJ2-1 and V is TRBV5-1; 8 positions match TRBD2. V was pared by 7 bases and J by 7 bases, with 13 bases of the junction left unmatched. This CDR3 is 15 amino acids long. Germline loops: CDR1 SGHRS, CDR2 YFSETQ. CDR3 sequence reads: CASRTVAGGLNEQFF. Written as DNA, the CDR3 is TGCGCCAGCCGGACTGTCGCGGGGGGACTTAATGAGCAGTTCTTC.

Here the CDR3 DNA reads TGTGCCAGCTCACGCACTAGCGGGGCCAACACCGGGGAGCTGTTTTTT. It translates to CASSRTSGANTGELFF. The chain employs TRBV18 and TRBJ2-2, with 10 positions matching TRBD2. Losses at the gene ends were 4 bases for V and 2 bases for J; bases not matched to a gene: 4. The germline CDR1 and CDR2 sequences are KGHSH and LQKENI. The CDR3 totals 16 residues.

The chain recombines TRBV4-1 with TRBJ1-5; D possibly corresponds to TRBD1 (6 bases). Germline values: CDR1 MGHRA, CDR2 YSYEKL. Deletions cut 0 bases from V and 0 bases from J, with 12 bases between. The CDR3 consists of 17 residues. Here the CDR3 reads CASSQEGGRISNQPQHF. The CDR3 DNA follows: TGCGCCAGCAGCCAAGAGGGGGGGCGGATTAGCAATCAGCCCCAGCATTTT.

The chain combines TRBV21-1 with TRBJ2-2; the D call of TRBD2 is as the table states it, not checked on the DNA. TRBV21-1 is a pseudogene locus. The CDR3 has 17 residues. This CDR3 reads CASSKLGRVSVTGELFF. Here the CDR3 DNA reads TGTGCCAGCAGCAAACTTGGGAGGGTCTCGGTCACCGGGGAGCTGTTTTTT.

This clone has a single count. Here the CDR3 DNA reads TGCGCCAGCAGCTTCGGGACTAGCGGGAGTGTCGGTGAGCAGTTCTTC. Amino acid sequence: CASSFGTSGSVGEQFF. This chain joins TRBV5-1 and TRBJ2-1; 14 bases align to TRBD2. Germline CDR1 and CDR2: SGHRS and YFSETQ. V lost 2 bases and J lost 9; bases outside the gene matches: 7. The CDR3 length is 16 residues.

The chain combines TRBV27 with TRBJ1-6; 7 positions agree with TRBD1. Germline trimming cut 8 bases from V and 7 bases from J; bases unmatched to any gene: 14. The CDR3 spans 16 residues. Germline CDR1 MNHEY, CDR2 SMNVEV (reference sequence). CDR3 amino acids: CASHSSGTAPNSPLHF. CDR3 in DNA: TGTGCCAGCCACTCCTCCGGGACAGCACCGAATTCACCCCTCCACTTT.

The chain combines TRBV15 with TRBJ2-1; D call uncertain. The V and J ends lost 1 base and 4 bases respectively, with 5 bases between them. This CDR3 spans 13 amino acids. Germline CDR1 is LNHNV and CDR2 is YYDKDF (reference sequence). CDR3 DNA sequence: TGTGCCACCAGCAGAGCTCGGTACAATGAGCAGTTCTTC. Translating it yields CATSRARYNEQFF.

The CDR3 DNA reads as TGTGCCAGCAGTTTCAGGGGGCGGGCTAACTATGGCTACACCTTC. Protein sequence: CASSFRGRANYGYTF. V and J are TRBV28 and TRBJ1-2; TRBD1 aligns across 8 bases. The germline gives CDR1 MDHEN, CDR2 SYDVKM. V was pared by 3 bases and J by 0 bases, with 3 bases of the junction left unmatched. There are 15 residues in the CDR3.

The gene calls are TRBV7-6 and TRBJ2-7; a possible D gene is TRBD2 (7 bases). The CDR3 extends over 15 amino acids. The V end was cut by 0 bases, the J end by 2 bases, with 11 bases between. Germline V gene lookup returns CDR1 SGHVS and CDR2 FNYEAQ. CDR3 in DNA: TGTGCCAGCAGCTTAGCCGGGGGGCCAACCTACGAGCAGTACTTC. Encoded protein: CASSLAGGPTYEQYF.

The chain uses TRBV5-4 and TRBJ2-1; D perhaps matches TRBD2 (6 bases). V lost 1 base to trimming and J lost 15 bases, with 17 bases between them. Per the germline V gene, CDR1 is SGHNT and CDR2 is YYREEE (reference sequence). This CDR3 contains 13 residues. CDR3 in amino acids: CASSLRREEDPFF. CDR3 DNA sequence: TGTGCCAGCAGCTTGCGGAGGGAGGAAGATCCGTTCTTC.

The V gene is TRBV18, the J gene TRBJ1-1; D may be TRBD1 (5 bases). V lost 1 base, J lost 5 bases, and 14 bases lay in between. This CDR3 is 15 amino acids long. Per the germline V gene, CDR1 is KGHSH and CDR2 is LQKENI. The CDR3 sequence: CASSPRVQGGTEAFF. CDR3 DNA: TGTGCCAGCTCACCACGAGTCCAGGGAGGTACTGAAGCTTTCTTT.

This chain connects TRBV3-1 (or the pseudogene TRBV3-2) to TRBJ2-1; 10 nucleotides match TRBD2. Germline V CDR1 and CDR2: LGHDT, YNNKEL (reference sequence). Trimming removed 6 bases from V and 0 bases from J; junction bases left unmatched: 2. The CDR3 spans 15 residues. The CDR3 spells CASRASGGSYNEQFF. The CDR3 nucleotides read TGTGCCAGCAGGGCTAGCGGGGGCTCCTACAATGAGCAGTTCTTC.

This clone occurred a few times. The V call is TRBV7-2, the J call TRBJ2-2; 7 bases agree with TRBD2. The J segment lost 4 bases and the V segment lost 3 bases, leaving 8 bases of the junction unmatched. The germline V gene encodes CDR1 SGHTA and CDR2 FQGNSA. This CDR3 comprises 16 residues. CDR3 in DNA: TGTGCCAGCAGCTTGGAGGGGAGGGTCGGCACCGGGGAGCTGTTTTTT. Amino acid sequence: CASSLEGRVGTGELFF.

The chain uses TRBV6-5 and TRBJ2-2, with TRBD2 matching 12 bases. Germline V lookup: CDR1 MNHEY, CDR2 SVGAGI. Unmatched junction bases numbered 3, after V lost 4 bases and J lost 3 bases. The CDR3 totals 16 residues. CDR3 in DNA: TGTGCCAGCAGTTCTCTAGCGGGAGGGGACACCGGGGAGCTGTTTTTT. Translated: CASSSLAGGDTGELFF.

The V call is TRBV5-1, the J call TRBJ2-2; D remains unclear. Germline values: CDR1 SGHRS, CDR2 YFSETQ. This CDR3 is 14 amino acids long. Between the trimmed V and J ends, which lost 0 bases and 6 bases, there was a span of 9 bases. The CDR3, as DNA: TGCGCCAGCAGCTTGGTTCCCCTAGCCGGGGAGCTGTTTTTT. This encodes CASSLVPLAGELFF.

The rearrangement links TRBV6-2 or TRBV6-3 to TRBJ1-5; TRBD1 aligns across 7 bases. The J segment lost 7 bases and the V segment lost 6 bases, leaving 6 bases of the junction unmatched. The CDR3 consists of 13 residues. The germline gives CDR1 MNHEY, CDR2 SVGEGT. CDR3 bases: TGTGCCAGCAGCGACAGGGTAGGACAGCCCCAGCATTTT. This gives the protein CASSDRVGQPQHF.

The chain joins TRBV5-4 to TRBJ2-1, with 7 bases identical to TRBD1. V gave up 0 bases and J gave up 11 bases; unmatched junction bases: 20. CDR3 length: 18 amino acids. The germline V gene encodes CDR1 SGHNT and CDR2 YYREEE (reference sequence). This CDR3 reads CASSLARQGGFGQEKQFF. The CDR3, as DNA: TGTGCCAGCAGCTTGGCCAGACAGGGCGGTTTCGGGCAAGAAAAGCAGTTCTTC.

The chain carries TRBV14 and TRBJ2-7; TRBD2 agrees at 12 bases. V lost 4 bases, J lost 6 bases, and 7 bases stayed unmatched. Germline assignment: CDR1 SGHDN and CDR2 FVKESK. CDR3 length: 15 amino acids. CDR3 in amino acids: CASSRGLAGTFEQYF. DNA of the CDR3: TGTGCCAGCAGCCGCGGACTAGCGGGAACGTTCGAGCAGTACTTC.

This CDR3 reads CASSLTGDTTNEKLFF. DNA for the CDR3: TGCGCCAGCAGCTTGACAGGGGACACAACTAATGAAAAACTGTTTTTT. This chain joins TRBV5-1 and TRBJ1-4; TRBD1 aligns across 7 bases. The V and J ends lost 1 base and 0 bases, in that order; junction bases with no gene match: 3. CDR1 SGHRS and CDR2 YFSETQ come from the germline V gene. This CDR3 has 16 amino acids.

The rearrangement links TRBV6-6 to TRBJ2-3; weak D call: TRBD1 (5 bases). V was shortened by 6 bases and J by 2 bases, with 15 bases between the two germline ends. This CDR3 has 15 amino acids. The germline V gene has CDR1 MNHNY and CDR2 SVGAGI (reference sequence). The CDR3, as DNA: TGTGCCAGCAGCCTCGACAGACTGGTCACAGATACGCAGTATTTT. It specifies CASSLDRLVTDTQYF.